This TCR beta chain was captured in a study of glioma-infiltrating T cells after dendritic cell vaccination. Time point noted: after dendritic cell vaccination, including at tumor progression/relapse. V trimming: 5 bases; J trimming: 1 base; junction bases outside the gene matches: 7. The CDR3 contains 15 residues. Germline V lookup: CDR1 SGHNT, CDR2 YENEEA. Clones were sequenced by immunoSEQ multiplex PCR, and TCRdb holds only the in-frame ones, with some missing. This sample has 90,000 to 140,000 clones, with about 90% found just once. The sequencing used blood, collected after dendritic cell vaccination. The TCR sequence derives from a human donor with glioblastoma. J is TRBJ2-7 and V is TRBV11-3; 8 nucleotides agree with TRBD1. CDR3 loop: CASSPRTGQSYEQYF. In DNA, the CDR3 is TGTGCCAGCAGCCCCCGGACAGGGCAGTCCTACGAGCAGTACTTC.